These T cell receptor beta chains were read from a single sample in a study of Tregs in tolerant kidney transplant recipients. Profiled with immunoSEQ multiplex PCR; TCRdb holds only in-frame clones, not every one. The profile shows roughly 69,000 clones, roughly 89% of them singletons. The sequencing here drew on CD4+ T cells from blood, taken before the transplant. These receptors all stem from a human donor who received a combined kidney and bone marrow transplant. The CDR3 runs from the conserved cysteine through the conserved F or W. D genes are given only for firm matches. Part of the rows lack a size; the others show once, few, many or a class for expanded clones.

cdr3_nt: TGTGCCAGCAGCTTAGCGGCTAGCGGGCCCTACGAGCAGTACTTC
cdr3_aa: CASSLAASGPYEQYF
j_call: TRBJ2-7
v_call: TRBV11-2
clone_size: -
d_call: TRBD2

cdr3_nt: TGTGCCAGTCACAAGGCCAGGGGGGAGCAGTACTTC
cdr3_aa: CASHKARGEQYF
j_call: TRBJ2-7
v_call: TRBV28
clone_size: -
d_call: TRBD1

cdr3_nt: TGTGCCACGGACAGGTCCCTCGAGCAGTACTTC
cdr3_aa: CATDRSLEQYF
j_call: TRBJ2-7
v_call: TRBV2
clone_size: -
d_call: TRBD1

cdr3_nt: TGTGCCAGCAGGGCCCGGGACAGGGGGGCTCAGCCCCAGCATTTT
cdr3_aa: CASRARDRGAQPQHF
j_call: TRBJ1-5
v_call: TRBV28
clone_size: -
d_call: TRBD1

cdr3_nt: TGTGCCAGTAGTACCGACAGAGGAACCCTCTATGGCTACACCTTC
cdr3_aa: CASSTDRGTLYGYTF
j_call: TRBJ1-2
v_call: TRBV19
clone_size: -
d_call: -

cdr3_nt: TGTGCCAGTAGTATCGAGGGACTAGGTTACAATGAGCAGTTCTTC
cdr3_aa: CASSIEGLGYNEQFF
j_call: TRBJ2-1
v_call: TRBV19
clone_size: -
d_call: TRBD2

cdr3_nt: TGTGCCAGCAGTGGAGAGGGACTATTAGGAGGCTACACCTTC
cdr3_aa: CASSGEGLLGGYTF
j_call: TRBJ1-2
v_call: TRBV2
clone_size: -
d_call: -

cdr3_nt: TGTGCCAGCAGTTTAGGGGAGCTCGGGACTGAAGCTTTCTTT
cdr3_aa: CASSLGELGTEAFF
j_call: TRBJ1-1
v_call: TRBV28
clone_size: -
d_call: -

cdr3_nt: TGTGCCAGCAGCTTGACGGGGAATCAGCCCCAGCATTTT
cdr3_aa: CASSLTGNQPQHF
j_call: TRBJ1-5
v_call: TRBV5-5
clone_size: -
d_call: -

cdr3_nt: TGTGCCAGCAGCTTAAGGGGGAGCACTGAAGCTTTCTTT
cdr3_aa: CASSLRGSTEAFF
j_call: TRBJ1-1
v_call: TRBV11-3
clone_size: -
d_call: -

cdr3_nt: TGTGCCAGCAGCGTTGGGGAGATCGTCTACAATGAGCAGTTCTTC
cdr3_aa: CASSVGEIVYNEQFF
j_call: TRBJ2-1
v_call: TRBV9
clone_size: -
d_call: -

cdr3_nt: TGCGCCAGCAGCCGTTGGACAGACCTTTCGAACACCGGGGAGCTGTTTTTT
cdr3_aa: CASSRWTDLSNTGELFF
j_call: TRBJ2-2
v_call: TRBV4-1
clone_size: -
d_call: -

cdr3_nt: TGTGCCAGTAGTATTCGAGGGTCTGGGGCCAACGTCCTGACTTTC
cdr3_aa: CASSIRGSGANVLTF
j_call: TRBJ2-6
v_call: TRBV19
clone_size: -
d_call: -

cdr3_nt: TGTGCCAGTTTCTCTGGGCAGGGCGCTCTCACTGAAGCTTTCTTT
cdr3_aa: CASFSGQGALTEAFF
j_call: TRBJ1-1
v_call: TRBV6-1
clone_size: once
d_call: -

cdr3_nt: TGTGCCAGCAGCTCGCGGGGTAGAGGGGTTTTGTTCTTC
cdr3_aa: CASSSRGRGVLFF
j_call: TRBJ2-1
v_call: TRBV7-3
clone_size: once
d_call: -

cdr3_nt: TGCGCCAGCAGCAGACAGGAGAACACCGGGGAGCTGTTTTTT
cdr3_aa: CASSRQENTGELFF
j_call: TRBJ2-2
v_call: TRBV5-1
clone_size: -
d_call: -

cdr3_nt: TGTGCCAGCAGCCTTGACAGGGGAAAGACCGGGGAGCTGTTTTTT
cdr3_aa: CASSLDRGKTGELFF
j_call: TRBJ2-2
v_call: TRBV5-4
clone_size: few
d_call: TRBD1

cdr3_nt: TGTGCCAGCAGCGTGGGTAGCGAGAGTTATCAAGAGACCCAGTACTTC
cdr3_aa: CASSVGSESYQETQYF
j_call: TRBJ2-5
v_call: TRBV9
clone_size: -
d_call: -

cdr3_nt: TGTGCCAGCAGTGCCCGACGACAGGACAATGAGCAGTTCTTC
cdr3_aa: CASSARRQDNEQFF
j_call: TRBJ2-1
v_call: TRBV2
clone_size: -
d_call: -

cdr3_nt: TGCGCCAGCGCCCACAGGGACAACTCCCGTGATACGCAGTATTTT
cdr3_aa: CASAHRDNSRDTQYF
j_call: TRBJ2-3
v_call: TRBV10-1
clone_size: -
d_call: -

cdr3_nt: TGTGCCAGCAGTTATAACAGGGGGGACACTGAAGCTTTCTTT
cdr3_aa: CASSYNRGDTEAFF
j_call: TRBJ1-1
v_call: TRBV6-1
clone_size: -
d_call: TRBD1

cdr3_nt: TGTGCCAGCAGTGAAGTACAGGCGGGAGAAAAACTGTTTTTT
cdr3_aa: CASSEVQAGEKLFF
j_call: TRBJ1-4
v_call: TRBV2
clone_size: -
d_call: -

cdr3_nt: TGTGCCAGCAGTGAAGCGCGTTCAACAGGGAGTCAGCCCCAGCATTTT
cdr3_aa: CASSEARSTGSQPQHF
j_call: TRBJ1-5
v_call: TRBV2
clone_size: -
d_call: -

cdr3_nt: TGTGCCACCAGCACCGTTCCGGGACAAAAAAATGAAAAACTGTTTTTT
cdr3_aa: CATSTVPGQKNEKLFF
j_call: TRBJ1-4
v_call: TRBV15
clone_size: -
d_call: -

cdr3_nt: TGTGCCAGCAGCCCGCCTCCGGGGGGCCTCGGTTCGGAGCAGTTCTTC
cdr3_aa: CASSPPPGGLGSEQFF
j_call: TRBJ2-1
v_call: TRBV28
clone_size: -
d_call: -

cdr3_nt: TGTGCCAGCAGTTACCAAGGGGCTCGCAATCAGCCCCAGCATTTT
cdr3_aa: CASSYQGARNQPQHF
j_call: TRBJ1-5
v_call: TRBV6-6
clone_size: once
d_call: -

cdr3_nt: TGTGCCACCAGCAGATCATACGGACTGGGAACCACTGAAGCTTTCTTT
cdr3_aa: CATSRSYGLGTTEAFF
j_call: TRBJ1-1
v_call: TRBV15
clone_size: once
d_call: -

cdr3_nt: TGTGCCAGCAGCGAAACCAGTGAAGGGGGAACTGAAGCTTTCTTT
cdr3_aa: CASSETSEGGTEAFF
j_call: TRBJ1-1
v_call: TRBV7-9
clone_size: once
d_call: -

cdr3_nt: TGTGCCAGCAGCCCCGGACAGGGGAACACCGGGGAGCTGTTTTTT
cdr3_aa: CASSPGQGNTGELFF
j_call: TRBJ2-2
v_call: TRBV5-4
clone_size: once
d_call: TRBD1

cdr3_nt: TGCGCCAGCAGCTCAGGGCCGAGCAATCAGCCCCAGCATTTT
cdr3_aa: CASSSGPSNQPQHF
j_call: TRBJ1-5
v_call: TRBV5-1
clone_size: -
d_call: -

cdr3_nt: TGTGCCTGGAGAAGACTAGCGGACACCGGGGAGCTGTTTTTT
cdr3_aa: CAWRRLADTGELFF
j_call: TRBJ2-2
v_call: TRBV30
clone_size: -
d_call: TRBD2

cdr3_nt: TGTGCCAGCAGCACCTATGCGGGACTACCGCCATCTGGGGCCAACGTCCTGACTTTC
cdr3_aa: CASSTYAGLPPSGANVLTF
j_call: TRBJ2-6
v_call: TRBV5-4
clone_size: -
d_call: TRBD2

cdr3_nt: TGTGCCAGCAGTTACTCGATGACTAGGCATAAAGAGACCCAGTACTTC
cdr3_aa: CASSYSMTRHKETQYF
j_call: TRBJ2-5
v_call: TRBV6-5
clone_size: -
d_call: -

cdr3_nt: TGTGCCAGCAGCGCCGGACTAGCAGATAGCACAGATACGCAGTATTTT
cdr3_aa: CASSAGLADSTDTQYF
j_call: TRBJ2-3
v_call: TRBV9
clone_size: -
d_call: TRBD2

cdr3_nt: TGTGCCTGCGGAACTAGAGGTCAGCCCCAGCATTTT
cdr3_aa: CACGTRGQPQHF
j_call: TRBJ1-5
v_call: TRBV30
clone_size: -
d_call: -

cdr3_nt: TGCAGCGCTTGGACGGGGGGATACGAGCAGTACTTC
cdr3_aa: CSAWTGGYEQYF
j_call: TRBJ2-7
v_call: TRBV29-1
clone_size: once
d_call: TRBD2

cdr3_nt: TGTGCCAGCAGTTTCAACGGGAACACAGATACGCAGTATTTT
cdr3_aa: CASSFNGNTDTQYF
j_call: TRBJ2-3
v_call: TRBV27
clone_size: -
d_call: -

cdr3_nt: TGTGCCATCAGTGAGCTTAGCACAGATACGCAGTATTTT
cdr3_aa: CAISELSTDTQYF
j_call: TRBJ2-3
v_call: TRBV10-3
clone_size: -
d_call: -

cdr3_nt: TGTGCCAGCAGTTTTTCGATTCTGGAGCCCGGGGAGCTGTTTTTT
cdr3_aa: CASSFSILEPGELFF
j_call: TRBJ2-2
v_call: TRBV28
clone_size: -
d_call: -

cdr3_nt: TGTGCCAGCAGTGAATTTGGGTGGGAGGGAAATGAGCAGTTCTTC
cdr3_aa: CASSEFGWEGNEQFF
j_call: TRBJ2-1
v_call: TRBV2
clone_size: -
d_call: TRBD2

cdr3_nt: TGTGCCAGCAGCGTAGTAGGAAGCGGGAACCCTCAAGAGACCCAGTACTTC
cdr3_aa: CASSVVGSGNPQETQYF
j_call: TRBJ2-5
v_call: TRBV9
clone_size: -
d_call: TRBD2

cdr3_nt: TGTGCCATCAGCGCGACAGGGGGGAGGGACACCATATATTTT
cdr3_aa: CAISATGGRDTIYF
j_call: TRBJ1-3
v_call: TRBV10-3
clone_size: -
d_call: TRBD1

cdr3_nt: TGTGCCAGCAGTTTAGTTGACAGGGTCAATCAGCCCCAGCATTTT
cdr3_aa: CASSLVDRVNQPQHF
j_call: TRBJ1-5
v_call: TRBV28
clone_size: -
d_call: TRBD1

cdr3_nt: TGTGCCAGCAGCGTCCGGGACGCAAGAGCGGGCATTCAGTACTTC
cdr3_aa: CASSVRDARAGIQYF
j_call: TRBJ2-4
v_call: TRBV9
clone_size: -
d_call: -

cdr3_nt: TGTGCCAGCAGCGCAGTTGGGGGGGCTGGAAACACCATATATTTT
cdr3_aa: CASSAVGGAGNTIYF
j_call: TRBJ1-3
v_call: TRBV9
clone_size: -
d_call: -

cdr3_nt: TGTGCCAGCAGTTGGTCCGCTAGCCCCTACGAGCAATACTTC
cdr3_aa: CASSWSASPYEQYF
j_call: TRBJ2-7
v_call: TRBV27
clone_size: -
d_call: -

cdr3_nt: TGTGCCAGCAGCTTTCTTCCTAATGAGCAGTTCTTC
cdr3_aa: CASSFLPNEQFF
j_call: TRBJ2-1
v_call: TRBV7-2
clone_size: -
d_call: -

cdr3_nt: TGCGCCAGCAGCTACAGTGGACAGTTGAGCTCCTACAATGAGCAGTTCTTC
cdr3_aa: CASSYSGQLSSYNEQFF
j_call: TRBJ2-1
v_call: TRBV5-1
clone_size: once
d_call: -

cdr3_nt: TGTGCCAGCACTACAGGGGGTAGGGACACCATATATTTT
cdr3_aa: CASTTGGRDTIYF
j_call: TRBJ1-3
v_call: TRBV6-6
clone_size: -
d_call: TRBD1

cdr3_nt: TGTGCCAGTAGTACCGGACAGGGTCAAGAGACCCAGTACTTC
cdr3_aa: CASSTGQGQETQYF
j_call: TRBJ2-5
v_call: TRBV19
clone_size: many
d_call: TRBD1